This T cell receptor beta chain appears in the sequencing data of a study of T cells in Graves' hyperthyroidism and ophthalmopathy. Study-level results: The model made its ophthalmopathy prediction, and onset followed a median around 6.9 months later.

With regard to this clonotype: Its target is unknown. With a much larger clone just one base away, this may be a read error.

RNA transcripts were the template for amplifying TCR beta CDR3 regions. HTBI primers were employed in a first-round RT-PCR of the TCR CDR3. TCRdb re-called the multiplex PCR reads through MiXCR, storing one row per CDR3 protein. This sample yields roughly 250,000 distinct CDR3 sequences, of which 16% are seen a single time; around 30% belongs to the top ten. CDR1 is SGHVS and CDR2 is FNYEAQ in the germline V gene. The CDR3 has 16 amino acids. Isolation of PBMCs was performed on about 10 ml fresh peripheral blood. Material: blood. This receptor was obtained from a woman under 30 with Graves' ophthalmopathy. The J gene is TRBJ2-1, the V gene TRBV7-6, with 14 bases identical to TRBD2. The tail of the sequence fits TRBJ2-7 better, so the J call may be wrong. CDR3 loop: CASSKGLAGVKNEQYF. Written as DNA, the CDR3 is TGTGCCAGCAGCAAGGGACTAGCGGGAGTGAAGAATGAGCAGTACTTC.